This record covers a single T cell receptor beta chain. The antigen remains undetermined. Related graft donors supplied nonmyeloablative bone marrow transplants, and mixed chimerism was transient. CD4+CD25+CD127- Tregs, CD4+CD25- non-Tregs, CD4 and CD8 cells were sorted. Produced via immunoSEQ multiplex PCR; TCRdb's table is partial and in-frame only. The data hold some 21,000 clones, with approximately 84% observed a single time. The CDR3 runs 15 residues. V gave up 2 bases and J gave up 1 base, with 12 bases separating them. Germline CDR1 reads SEHNR; CDR2 reads FQNEAQ (reference sequence). This entry comes from a study of Tregs in tolerant kidney transplant recipients. Study findings and constraints: Biological reproducibility was not directly addressed in this study.

The chain joins TRBV7-9 to TRBJ2-7; TRBD1 is a possible D gene (6 bases). This sequence was found in a human patient who received a combined kidney and bone marrow transplant. Some T cells may be graft donor cells. The input for sequencing was CD8+ T cells from blood (PBMCs), taken 6 months after the transplant. The CDR3 coding sequence is TGTGCCAGCAGCTTACCCGGACAGCCTTCCTACGAGCAGTACTTC. Translation gives CASSLPGQPSYEQYF.